These T cell receptor beta chains were read from a single sample in a study of human T cells and chemical hapten exposure. Via MiXCR, TCRdb re-called the RACE reads, giving one row per CDR3 protein. In the table there are about 340,000 distinct CDR3 sequences, under 9% of which are singletons. The sequencing used whole blood, collected in connection with sensitization to the hapten diphenylcyclopropenone (DPC). The source of these receptors is a woman under 30 with alopecia areata. Some clones in this sample may be carry-over from other donors' samples. CDR3s include the opening cysteine and the closing phenylalanine or tryptophan. D genes are given only for firm matches. Clone sizes are given selectively: once, few, many, or a class where the clone is expanded.

clone size,D gene,V gene,J gene,CDR3 protein,CDR3 DNA
few,-,TRBV27,TRBJ2-5,CASSSLSTWGETQYF,TGTGCCAGCAGTTCCCTATCGACTTGGGGGGAGACCCAGTACTTC
few,-,TRBV20-1,TRBJ2-3,CSARKGVRDTQYF,TGCAGTGCTAGAAAGGGGGTCCGAGATACGCAGTATTTT
few,-,TRBV2,TRBJ1-6,CASSEAVNSPLHF,TGTGCCAGCAGTGAAGCAGTAAATTCACCCCTCCACTTT
-,-,TRBV7-2,TRBJ1-1,CASSLDGQPNTEAFF,TGTGCCAGCAGCTTAGACGGACAGCCGAACACTGAAGCTTTCTTT
few,TRBD1,TRBV6-2/TRBV6-3,TRBJ2-5,CASSYYRGSYQETQYF,TGTGCCAGCAGTTACTACAGGGGCTCGTACCAAGAGACCCAGTACTTC
few,-,TRBV10-3,TRBJ1-4,CAISAVKGDHEKLFF,TGTGCCATCAGTGCGGTAAAGGGAGACCATGAAAAACTGTTTTTT
many,TRBD1,TRBV29-1,TRBJ1-1,CSVLFGTGGEGAFF,TGCAGCGTCCTATTCGGGACAGGGGGCGAAGGAGCTTTCTTT
-,-,TRBV27,TRBJ1-2,CASSLSWGDALYGYTF,TGTGCCAGCAGTTTAAGCTGGGGGGACGCCCTTTATGGCTACACCTTC
many,-,TRBV18,TRBJ2-1,CASSPGVGVHNEQFF,TGTGCCAGCTCACCAGGCGTTGGGGTCCACAATGAGCAGTTCTTC
many,TRBD1,TRBV24-1,TRBJ2-2,CATSDPGTGGTGELFF,TGTGCCACCAGTGATCCCGGGACAGGGGGCACCGGGGAGCTGTTTTTT
many,TRBD2,TRBV12-3/TRBV12-4,TRBJ2-7,CASSQTSGGQPYEQYF,TGTGCCAGCAGCCAGACTAGCGGGGGGCAACCCTACGAGCAGTACTTC
few,-,TRBV5-1,TRBJ1-1,CASSLTGARDTEAFF,TGCGCCAGCAGCTTGACTGGGGCGCGGGACACTGAAGCTTTCTTT
few,-,TRBV4-3,TRBJ2-2,CASSPQYTGELFF,TGCGCCAGCAGCCCACAGTACACCGGGGAGCTGTTTTTT
-,-,TRBV9,TRBJ2-4,CASSVGSGPPDIQYF,TGTGCCAGCAGCGTAGGATCGGGCCCGCCGGACATTCAGTACTTC
many,TRBD2,TRBV7-2,TRBJ2-3,CASSENPGLATDTQYF,TGTGCCAGCAGCGAGAATCCGGGACTAGCGACAGATACGCAGTATTTT
-,TRBD2,TRBV19,TRBJ2-1,CASSRGLAVREQFF,TGTGCCAGTAGTAGGGGACTAGCCGTCAGAGAGCAGTTCTTC
-,-,TRBV12-3/TRBV12-4,TRBJ2-1,CASSPTSQQFF,TGTGCCAGCAGTCCCACGTCCCAGCAGTTCTTC